This T cell receptor (beta chain) comes out of a study of T cell responses to AZD1222 COVID-19 vaccine. In the case of this clone: The target antigen is unknown.

Study-level findings and limits: Possibly, clonal diversity was underestimated; donors were largely white British and included more females. Compared with day 0, the breadth and depth of the Spike-specific TCR repertoire rose significantly after two doses of AZD1222. Among vaccine-associated CD4 TCRs, coverage spanned spike, with dominance at 160-218 and 743-854.

The data were produced by immunoSEQ multiplex PCR, yet TCRdb's version contains in-frame clones alone and is incomplete. The sample comprises about 150,000 clones, 80% to 90% of which are singletons, and 6.5% to 8.5% rests with the top ten. CDR3 length: 16 amino acids. Germline CDR1 SGHRS, CDR2 YFSETQ. Trimming took 9 bases from V and 0 from J, leaving 22 bases between them. The sequence was collected from an adult in good health. Sequences were derived from peripheral blood, sampled on day 0 of AZD1222 vaccination. The rearrangement uses TRBV5-1 and TRBJ2-7; possible D gene TRBD1, 5 bases. CDR3 sequence reads: CAKSDKADSSSYEQYV. CDR3 nucleotide sequence: TGCGCCAAGTCGGACAAGGCAGATTCCAGCTCCTACGAGCAGTACGTC.